This T cell receptor beta chain was recovered during a study of T cell responses to AZD1222 COVID-19 vaccine. Details on this clone: Its antigen is not identified.

The V gene's germline CDR1 is SGHTA and CDR2 FQGNSA. The V segment lost 5 bases and the J segment 6 bases; nucleotides outside the gene matches: 7. The CDR3 is 16 residues long. Analyses pooled second doses at about 4 or about 12 weeks. Whole-study findings and limits: Targets within unmutated variant regions were reportedly found for nearly half of spike-specific TCRs. White British people made up most donors, females outnumbered males, and clonal diversity was possibly underestimated.

Only in-frame clones appear in the TCRdb table, and some are missing; sequencing was by immunoSEQ multiplex PCR. The table includes about 160,000 clones, roughly 90% detected once. This clonotype was obtained from an adult who received the AZD1222 COVID-19 vaccine. The material sequenced was peripheral blood, taken 28 days after the second AZD1222 dose. This chain uses TRBV7-2 with TRBJ2-2; TRBD2 agrees at 12 bases. CDR3 loop: CASSRTSGVASGELFF. The DNA for the CDR3 is TGTGCCAGCAGCAGGACTAGCGGGGTCGCATCCGGGGAGCTGTTTTTT.